Following are 10 T cell receptor beta chains from one sample sequenced in a study of blood T cell repertoires in COVID-19. Assay used: immunoSEQ multiplex PCR; TCRdb lists only in-frame clones, some missing. Among more than 50,000 clones listed, 80% to 95% were seen once. The sequencing sample was made of peripheral blood. The receptors derive from a human donor with active COVID-19. The donor label of this sample is uncertain.

The chain couples TRBV3-1 (or the pseudogene TRBV3-2) to TRBJ2-7; 12 bases match TRBD1. The J segment lost 3 bases and the V segment lost 4 bases, leaving 4 bases of the junction unmatched. CDR1 and CDR2 from the germline V gene are LGHDT and YNNKEL (reference sequence). CDR3 size: 15 residues. The CDR3 loop is CASSPGTGGYYEQYF. As DNA, the CDR3 is TGTGCCAGCAGCCCCGGGACAGGGGGCTACTACGAGCAGTACTTC.

This clone was picked up one time. The gene calls are TRBV7-2 and TRBJ1-5; 8 bases align to TRBD1. The length of the CDR3 is 14 residues. Germline V gene lookup returns CDR1 SGHTA and CDR2 FQGNSA. V shed 5 bases, J shed 5 bases, and the junction held 5 bases outside the gene matches. CDR3 amino acids: CASSPRQGYQPQHF. CDR3 sequence (DNA): TGTGCCAGCAGCCCCCGACAGGGGTATCAGCCCCAGCATTTT.

The J gene is TRBJ2-7, the V gene TRBV6-5; D gene uncertain. Germline-derived CDR1 and CDR2 are MNHEY and SVGAGI. The CDR3 is 13 amino acids. Trimming removed 0 bases at V and 3 bases at J, with 6 bases between. The CDR3 reads CASSYSTGYEQYF. CDR3 nucleotide sequence: TGTGCCAGCAGTTACTCAACGGGCTACGAGCAGTACTTC.

The J gene is TRBJ2-1, the V gene TRBV15; 8 bases line up with TRBD1. CDR1 is LNHNV and CDR2 is YYDKDF in the germline V gene (reference sequence). CDR3 length equals 15 residues. Trimming removed 7 bases from V and 3 bases from J; junction bases left unmatched: 8. CDR3 region: CATTLGQGDYNEQFF. The CDR3 DNA reads TGTGCCACCACCCTAGGACAGGGAGACTACAATGAGCAGTTCTTC.

The chain is built from TRBV2 and TRBJ2-1; 11 positions agree with TRBD2. J lost 6 bases, V lost 5 bases, and 6 bases had no gene match. The CDR3 covers 15 residues. The germline gives CDR1 SNHLY, CDR2 FYNNEI. DNA of the CDR3: TGTGCCAGCAGTATTAGCGGGAGGGCTTTCAATGAGCAGTTCTTC. It translates to CASSISGRAFNEQFF.

This sequence joins TRBV5-1 and TRBJ1-2; the match to TRBD1 covers 11 bases. CDR1 is SGHRS and CDR2 is YFSETQ in the germline V gene. The V segment lost 4 bases and the J segment 2 bases; nucleotides outside the gene matches: 4. The length of the CDR3 is 15 residues. This CDR3 reads CASSTGQGANYGYTF. CDR3 DNA sequence: TGCGCCAGCAGCACTGGACAGGGGGCCAACTATGGCTACACCTTC.

The chain couples TRBV6-1 to TRBJ2-5, with 10 bases lining up with TRBD2. With 2 bases clipped from V and 3 bases from J, the junction kept 9 bases outside the gene matches. This CDR3 contains 17 residues. Germline CDR1 reads MNHNS; CDR2 reads SASEGT. The CDR3 protein is CASSEIASGGAEETQYF. The CDR3 DNA reads TGTGCCAGCAGTGAAATTGCAAGCGGGGGGGCAGAAGAGACCCAGTACTTC.

This clone was detected only once. This chain joins TRBV28 and TRBJ2-5; 8 nucleotides match TRBD1. V lost 1 base, J lost 4 bases, and 11 bases stayed unmatched. There are 17 residues in the CDR3. The germline gives CDR1 MDHEN, CDR2 SYDVKM. The CDR3: CASSLLRTRTGIETQYF. The DNA for the CDR3 is TGTGCCAGCAGTTTATTGCGCACCCGGACAGGGATAGAGACCCAGTACTTC.

As to this clone: The junction shows a germline mismatch at one end, possibly a read error. CDR3 protein: CASSEGHLNAEAFF. The CDR3 DNA reads as TGTGCCAGCAGCGAGGGACATTTGAACGCTGAAGCTTTCTTT. The chain combines TRBV9 with TRBJ1-1; D perhaps matches TRBD1 (6 bases). Germline values: CDR1 SGDLS, CDR2 YYNGEE. This CDR3 has 14 amino acids.

In its sample, this clone was seen a few times. This chain's CDR3 is CATRRANYYGYTF. CDR3 nucleotides: TGTGCCACAAGGAGAGCCAACTACTATGGCTACACCTTC. This chain connects TRBV27 to TRBJ1-2, with D unresolved. The CDR3 spans 13 residues. V was cut by 10 bases and J by 3 bases, with 15 bases left in between. Germline V gene lookup returns CDR1 MNHEY and CDR2 SMNVEV (reference sequence).